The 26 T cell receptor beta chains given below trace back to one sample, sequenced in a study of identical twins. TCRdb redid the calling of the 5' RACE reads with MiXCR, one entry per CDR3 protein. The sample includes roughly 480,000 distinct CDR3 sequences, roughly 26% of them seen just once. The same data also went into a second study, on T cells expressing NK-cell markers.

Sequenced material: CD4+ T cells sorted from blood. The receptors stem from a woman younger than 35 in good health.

DNA for the CDR3: TGTGCCAGCAGCCCTCCCCCGAAGGGGAAGGGCGGGGAGCTGTTTTTT. Protein product: CASSPPPKGKGGELFF. The chain couples TRBV11-2 to TRBJ2-2, with D perhaps matching TRBD1 (5 bases). V was cut by 5 bases and J by 7 bases, with 20 bases left in between. CDR1 SGHAT and CDR2 FQNNGV come from the germline V gene. The CDR3 totals 16 residues.

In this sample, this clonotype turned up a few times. As DNA, the CDR3 is TGTGCCAGCAGTTCCCCAGGGGGGAGAACTGAAGCTTTCTTT. Translation gives CASSSPGGRTEAFF. The chain employs TRBV28 and TRBJ1-1; 7 bases fit TRBD1. From germline, CDR1 is MDHEN and CDR2 SYDVKM. The CDR3 is made up of 14 amino acids. V gave up 4 bases and J gave up 5 bases; unmatched junction bases: 7.

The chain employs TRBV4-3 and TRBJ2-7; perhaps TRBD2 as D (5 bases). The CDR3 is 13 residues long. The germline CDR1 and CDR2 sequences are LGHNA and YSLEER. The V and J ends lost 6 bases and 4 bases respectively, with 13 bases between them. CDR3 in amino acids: CASSRVRGYEQYF. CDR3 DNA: TGCGCCAGCAGTAGAGTCCGGGGTTACGAGCAGTACTTC.

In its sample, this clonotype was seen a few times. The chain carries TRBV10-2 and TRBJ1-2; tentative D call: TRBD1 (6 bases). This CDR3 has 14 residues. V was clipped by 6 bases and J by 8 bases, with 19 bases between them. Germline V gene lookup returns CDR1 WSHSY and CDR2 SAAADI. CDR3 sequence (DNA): TGCGCCAGCAGCGGGAGCTCGCATCAGGGGGGCTACACCTTC. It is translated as CASSGSSHQGGYTF.

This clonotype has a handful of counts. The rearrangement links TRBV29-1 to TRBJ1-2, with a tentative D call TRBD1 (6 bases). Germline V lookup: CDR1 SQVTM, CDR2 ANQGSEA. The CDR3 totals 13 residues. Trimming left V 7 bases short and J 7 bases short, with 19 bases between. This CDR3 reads CSAGATGVVGYTF. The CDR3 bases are TGCAGCGCCGGGGCGACAGGTGTGGTTGGCTACACCTTC.

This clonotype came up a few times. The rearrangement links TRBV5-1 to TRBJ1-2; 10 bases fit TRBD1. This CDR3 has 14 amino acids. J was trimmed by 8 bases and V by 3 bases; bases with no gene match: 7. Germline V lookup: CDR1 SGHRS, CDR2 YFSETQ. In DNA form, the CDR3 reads TGCGCCAGCAGCTCAGACAGGGGGCGTGAGGGCTACACCTTC. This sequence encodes CASSSDRGREGYTF.

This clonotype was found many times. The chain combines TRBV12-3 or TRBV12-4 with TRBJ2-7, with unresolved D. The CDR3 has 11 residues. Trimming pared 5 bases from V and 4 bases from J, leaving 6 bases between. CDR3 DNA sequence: TGTGCCAGCAGTCCCGGGTACGAGCAGTACTTC. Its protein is CASSPGYEQYF.

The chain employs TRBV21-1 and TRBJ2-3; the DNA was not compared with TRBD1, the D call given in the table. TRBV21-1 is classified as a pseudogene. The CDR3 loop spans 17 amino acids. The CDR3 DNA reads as TGTGCCAGCAGAAAGACCTGGGGGCGGGAACGGACAGATACGCAGTATTTT. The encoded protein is CASRKTWGRERTDTQYF.

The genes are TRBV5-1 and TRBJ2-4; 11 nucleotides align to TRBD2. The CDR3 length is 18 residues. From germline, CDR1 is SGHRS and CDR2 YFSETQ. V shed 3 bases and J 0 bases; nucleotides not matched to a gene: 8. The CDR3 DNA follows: TGCGCCAGCAGCTACCACGGACTAGCGGGTGTAGCCAAAAACATTCAGTACTTC. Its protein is CASSYHGLAGVAKNIQYF.

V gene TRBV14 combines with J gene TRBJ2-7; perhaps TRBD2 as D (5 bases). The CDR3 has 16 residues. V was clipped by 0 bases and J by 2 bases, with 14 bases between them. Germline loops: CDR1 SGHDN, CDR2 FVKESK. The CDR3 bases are TGTGCCAGCAGCCAAGAGTGGGGAGAGCCTCCCTACGAGCAGTACTTC. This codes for CASSQEWGEPPYEQYF.

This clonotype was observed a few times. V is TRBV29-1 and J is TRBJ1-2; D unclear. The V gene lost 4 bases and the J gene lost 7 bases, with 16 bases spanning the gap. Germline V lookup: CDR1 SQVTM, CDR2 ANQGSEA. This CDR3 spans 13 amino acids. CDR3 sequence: CSVGLMSRAGYTF. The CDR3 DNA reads TGCAGCGTTGGTCTGATGAGCCGTGCTGGCTACACCTTC.

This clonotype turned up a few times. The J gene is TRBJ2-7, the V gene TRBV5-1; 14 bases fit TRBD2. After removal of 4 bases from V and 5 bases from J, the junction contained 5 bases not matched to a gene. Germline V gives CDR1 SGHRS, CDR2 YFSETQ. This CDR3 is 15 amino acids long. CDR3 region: CASSPRTSGRHEQYF. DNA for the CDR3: TGCGCCAGCAGCCCTAGGACTAGCGGGAGGCACGAGCAGTACTTC.

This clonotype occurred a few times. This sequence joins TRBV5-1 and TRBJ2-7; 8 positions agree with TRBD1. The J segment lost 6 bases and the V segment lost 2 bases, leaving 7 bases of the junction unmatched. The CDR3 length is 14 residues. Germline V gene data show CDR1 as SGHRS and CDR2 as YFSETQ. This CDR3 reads CASSLGTGGSEQYF. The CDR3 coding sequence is TGCGCCAGCAGCTTAGGGACAGGCGGATCCGAGCAGTACTTC.

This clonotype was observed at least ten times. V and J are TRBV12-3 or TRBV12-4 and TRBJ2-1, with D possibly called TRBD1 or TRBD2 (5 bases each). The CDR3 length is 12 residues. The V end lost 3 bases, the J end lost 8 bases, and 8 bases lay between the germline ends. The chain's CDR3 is CASSLGVDEQFF. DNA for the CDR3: TGTGCCAGCAGTTTGGGGGTAGATGAGCAGTTCTTC.

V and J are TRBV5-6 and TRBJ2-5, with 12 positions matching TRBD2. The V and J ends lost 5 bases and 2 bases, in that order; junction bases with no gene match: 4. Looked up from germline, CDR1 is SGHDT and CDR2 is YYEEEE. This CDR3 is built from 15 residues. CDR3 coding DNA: TGTGCCAGCAGTACGACTAGCGGGGGACAAGAGACCCAGTACTTC. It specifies CASSTTSGGQETQYF.

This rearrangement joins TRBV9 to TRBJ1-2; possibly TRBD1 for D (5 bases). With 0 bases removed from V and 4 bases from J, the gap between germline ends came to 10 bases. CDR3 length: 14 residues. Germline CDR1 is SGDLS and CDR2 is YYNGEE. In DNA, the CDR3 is TGTGCCAGCAGCGTAGATCAGGGCCCCTATGGCTACACCTTC. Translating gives CASSVDQGPYGYTF.

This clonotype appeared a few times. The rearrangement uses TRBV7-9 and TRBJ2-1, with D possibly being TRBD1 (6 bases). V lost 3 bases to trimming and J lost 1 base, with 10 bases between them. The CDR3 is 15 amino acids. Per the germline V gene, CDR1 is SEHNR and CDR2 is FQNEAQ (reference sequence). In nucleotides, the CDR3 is TGTGCCAGCAGCTTTACAGGGATTTCCTACAATGAGCAGTTCTTC. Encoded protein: CASSFTGISYNEQFF.

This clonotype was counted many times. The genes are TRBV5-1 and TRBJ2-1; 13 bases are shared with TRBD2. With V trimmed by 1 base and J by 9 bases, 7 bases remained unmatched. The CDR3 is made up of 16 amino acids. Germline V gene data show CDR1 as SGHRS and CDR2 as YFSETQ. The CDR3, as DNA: TGCGCCAGCAGCTTGTCGTTCGGACTAGCGGGGGTTGAGCAGTTCTTC. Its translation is CASSLSFGLAGVEQFF.

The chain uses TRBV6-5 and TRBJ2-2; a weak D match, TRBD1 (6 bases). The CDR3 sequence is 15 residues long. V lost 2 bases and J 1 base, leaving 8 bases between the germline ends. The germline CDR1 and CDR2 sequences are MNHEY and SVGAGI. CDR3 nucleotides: TGTGCCAGCAGTTACAGGGGGATGAACACCGGGGAGCTGTTTTTT. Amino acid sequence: CASSYRGMNTGELFF.

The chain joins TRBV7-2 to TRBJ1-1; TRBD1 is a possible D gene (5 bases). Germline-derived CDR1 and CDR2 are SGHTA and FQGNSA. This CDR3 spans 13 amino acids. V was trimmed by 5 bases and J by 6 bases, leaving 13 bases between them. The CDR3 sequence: CASSDDWGPEAFF. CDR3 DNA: TGTGCCAGCAGCGACGACTGGGGCCCTGAAGCTTTCTTT.

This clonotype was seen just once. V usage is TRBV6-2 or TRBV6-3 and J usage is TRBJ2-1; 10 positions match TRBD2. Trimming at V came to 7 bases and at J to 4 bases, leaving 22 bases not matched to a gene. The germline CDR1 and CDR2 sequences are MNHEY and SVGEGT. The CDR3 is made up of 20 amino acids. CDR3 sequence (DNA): TGTGCCAGCACAACCCGGGGGGGGCGTCGGCTAGCGGGGGAGTACAATGAGCAGTTCTTC. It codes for CASTTRGGRRLAGEYNEQFF.

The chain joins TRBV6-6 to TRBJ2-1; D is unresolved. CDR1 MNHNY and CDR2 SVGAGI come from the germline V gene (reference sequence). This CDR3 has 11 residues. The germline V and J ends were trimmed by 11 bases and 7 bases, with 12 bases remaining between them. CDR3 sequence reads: CASQTLNEQFF. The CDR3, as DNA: TGTGCCTCCCAGACTCTTAATGAGCAGTTCTTC.

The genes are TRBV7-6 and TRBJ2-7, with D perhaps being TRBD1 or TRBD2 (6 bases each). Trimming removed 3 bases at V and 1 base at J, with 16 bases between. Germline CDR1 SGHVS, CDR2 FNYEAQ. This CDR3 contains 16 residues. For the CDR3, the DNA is TGTGCCAGCAGCTTTAAGGAGGGGGAGAAATCCTACGAGCAGTACTTC. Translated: CASSFKEGEKSYEQYF.

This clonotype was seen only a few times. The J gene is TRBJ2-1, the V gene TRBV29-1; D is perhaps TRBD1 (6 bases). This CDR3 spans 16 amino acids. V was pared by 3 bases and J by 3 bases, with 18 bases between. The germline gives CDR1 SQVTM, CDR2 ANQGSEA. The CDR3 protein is CSVDKRTAQYYNEQFF. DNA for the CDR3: TGCAGCGTTGACAAACGGACAGCCCAATACTACAATGAGCAGTTCTTC.

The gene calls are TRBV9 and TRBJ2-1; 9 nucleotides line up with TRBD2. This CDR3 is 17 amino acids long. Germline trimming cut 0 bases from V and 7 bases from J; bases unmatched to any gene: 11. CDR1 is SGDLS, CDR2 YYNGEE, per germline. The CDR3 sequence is CASSVALRGGWENEQFF. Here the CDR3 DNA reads TGTGCCAGCAGCGTAGCTTTGCGGGGGGGCTGGGAGAATGAGCAGTTCTTC.

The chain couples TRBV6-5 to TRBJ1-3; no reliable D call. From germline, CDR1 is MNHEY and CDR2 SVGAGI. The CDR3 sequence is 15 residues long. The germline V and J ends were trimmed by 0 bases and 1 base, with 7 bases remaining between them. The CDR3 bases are TGTGCCAGCAGTTACTCGAGCAGGTCTGGAAACACCATATATTTT. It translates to CASSYSSRSGNTIYF.